This T cell receptor (beta chain) comes out of a study of technical replicates of blood from four donors (dated by TCRdb to 2015 to 2018). Looking up the germline V gene yields CDR1 SGHVS and CDR2 FQNEAQ. Clipping removes 2 bases from V and 5 bases from J, with 6 as the unmatched junction base count. The CDR3 contains 16 residues, cysteine and phenylalanine counted. Only CDR3 DNA remains: 48 bases, in frame from the first base. Library method: the immunoSEQ multiplex PCR assay. Held by TCRdb, this immuneACCESS table contains in-frame sequences only and omits some clones. Under half of the omission traces to an unresolved V gene where checked; the cause of the rest is unknown. In all, the sample holds tens of thousands of clones, and about 97% of those were seen once. The ten biggest clones cover 0.2% to 0.3% of the sample. Of note for this clone: No antigen is known for it. No base qualities exist here, and no much larger clone lies one base off it.

Sequencing was carried out using T cells isolated from PBMCs. The rearrangement combines TRBV7-8 with TRBJ2-1, with 10 bases aligning to TRBD2. The receptor was derived from a human donor in good health. The DNA sequence reads TGTGCCAGCAGCTTATGGCTAGCGGGAGTAAACAATGAGCAGTTCTTC. The translation is CASSLWLAGVNNEQFF.